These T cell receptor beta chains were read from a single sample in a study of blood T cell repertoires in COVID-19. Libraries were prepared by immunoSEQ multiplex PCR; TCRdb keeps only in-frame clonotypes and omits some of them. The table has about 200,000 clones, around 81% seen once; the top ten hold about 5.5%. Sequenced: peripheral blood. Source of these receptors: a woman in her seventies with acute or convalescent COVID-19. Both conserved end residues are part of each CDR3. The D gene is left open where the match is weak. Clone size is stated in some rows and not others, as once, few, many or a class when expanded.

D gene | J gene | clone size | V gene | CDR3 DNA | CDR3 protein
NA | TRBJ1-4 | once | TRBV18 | TGTGCCAGCTCCCCGGGGGTGGCTAATGAAAAACTGTTTTTT | CASSPGVANEKLFF
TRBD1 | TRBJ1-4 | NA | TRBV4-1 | TGCGCCAGCAGCCAACCCCGGGACAGGGGGACAACTAATGAAAAACTGTTTTTT | CASSQPRDRGTTNEKLFF
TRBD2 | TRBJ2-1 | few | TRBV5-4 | TGTGCCAGCAGCATGAGGACTAGCGGGAGAACCAATGAGCAGTTCTTC | CASSMRTSGRTNEQFF
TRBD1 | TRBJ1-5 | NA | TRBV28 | TGTGCCAGCGGCTCCCCCGGGACAGCAAATCAGCCCCAGCATTTT | CASGSPGTANQPQHF
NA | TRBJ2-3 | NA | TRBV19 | TGTGCCAGTAGTTCCCGCGGGACTCCTGAAACAGATACGCAGTATTTT | CASSSRGTPETDTQYF
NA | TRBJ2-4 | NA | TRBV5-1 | TGCGCCAGCAGCTTGGTTCCCGGCGGGTCCAAAAACATTCAGTACTTC | CASSLVPGGSKNIQYF
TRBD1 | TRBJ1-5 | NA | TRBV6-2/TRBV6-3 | TGTGCCAGCAGCCGGACAGGGGACAATCAGCCCCAGCATTTT | CASSRTGDNQPQHF
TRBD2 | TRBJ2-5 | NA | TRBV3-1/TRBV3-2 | TGTGCCAGCAGCCAAGATGAACTAGCGGGTCAAGAGACCCAGTACTTC | CASSQDELAGQETQYF
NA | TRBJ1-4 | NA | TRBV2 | TGTGCCAGCAGTGATTTGGGGGGATTGAATGAAAAACTGTTTTTT | CASSDLGGLNEKLFF
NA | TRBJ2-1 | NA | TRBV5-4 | TGTGCCAGCTTCTCCGGCGGCGCGAGCTCCTACAATGAGCAGTTCTTC | CASFSGGASSYNEQFF
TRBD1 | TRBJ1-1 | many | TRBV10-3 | TGTGCCATCAGTGAGACCCAGGGGGGCCGCACTGAAGCTTTCTTT | CAISETQGGRTEAFF
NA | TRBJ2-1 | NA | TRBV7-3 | TGTGCCAGCAGCTTAGGCTTTGAGCAGTTCTTC | CASSLGFEQFF
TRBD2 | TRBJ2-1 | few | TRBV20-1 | TGCAGTGCTAGTAGGAGCGGGAGGGGGAATGAGCAGTTCTTC | CSASRSGRGNEQFF
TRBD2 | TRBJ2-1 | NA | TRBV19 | TGTGCCAGTAGTAAAAAACCGGGACTAGCGGACAATGAGCAGTTCTTC | CASSKKPGLADNEQFF
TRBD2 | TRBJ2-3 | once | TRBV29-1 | TGCAGCGTTCATCGGACGGGAGGGGGAACAGATACGCAGTATTTT | CSVHRTGGGTDTQYF
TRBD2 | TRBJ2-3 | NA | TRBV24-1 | TGTGCCACCAGAGCGGGGCTAGCGGGAGCAGATACGCAGTATTTT | CATRAGLAGADTQYF
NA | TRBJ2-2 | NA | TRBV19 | TGTGCCAGTAGTTCCGGGACAAAGAACACCGGGGAGCTGTTTTTT | CASSSGTKNTGELFF
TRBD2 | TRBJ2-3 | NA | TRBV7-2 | TGTGCCAGCAGCTTAGTTCAGCGGGAGTTTGCAGATACGCAGTATTTT | CASSLVQREFADTQYF
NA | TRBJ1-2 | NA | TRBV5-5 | TGTGCCAGCAGCTTGGGTCTCGGCTCGGGGGGGCTTGGCTACACCTTC | CASSLGLGSGGLGYTF
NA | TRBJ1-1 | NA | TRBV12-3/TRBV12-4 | TGTGCCAGCAGTTTAGCGTACTCTGAAGCTTTCTTT | CASSLAYSEAFF
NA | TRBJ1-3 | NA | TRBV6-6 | TGTGCCAGCAGTTTGGACAGTTCCTACTCTGGAAACACCATATATTTT | CASSLDSSYSGNTIYF
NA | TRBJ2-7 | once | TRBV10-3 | TGTGCCCTACCGAGGGGGAAGCAGTACTTC | CALPRGKQYF
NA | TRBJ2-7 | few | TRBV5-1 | TGCGCCAGCAGCTTGGATCCTAGATCGGCCAGCGAGCAGTACTTC | CASSLDPRSASEQYF
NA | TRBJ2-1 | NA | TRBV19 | TGTGCCAGCCGGGTGGGGGCCGGCGGGAATGAGCAGTTCTTC | CASRVGAGGNEQFF
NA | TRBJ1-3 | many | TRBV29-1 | TGCAGCGTTGAAGACGGGGGGGGTCCACTCTCTGGAAACACCATATATTTT | CSVEDGGGPLSGNTIYF
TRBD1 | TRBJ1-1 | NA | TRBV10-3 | TGTGCCATCAGTGAGGATGGGCAGGGGGCCGCTGAAGCTTTCTTT | CAISEDGQGAAEAFF
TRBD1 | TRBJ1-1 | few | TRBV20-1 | TGCAGTGCTAGTCTCCGGGACAGGCTCTCTATGAACACTGAAGCTTTCTTT | CSASLRDRLSMNTEAFF
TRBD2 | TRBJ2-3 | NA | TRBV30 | TGTGCCTGGAGTGGCGCTCCCCTAGCGGGAGGAGGGTCAGATACGCAGTATTTT | CAWSGAPLAGGGSDTQYF
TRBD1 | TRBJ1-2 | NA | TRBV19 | TGTGCCAGTAGTACGGGACAGGGGGCCTCCTATGGCTACACCTTC | CASSTGQGASYGYTF
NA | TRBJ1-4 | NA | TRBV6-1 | TGTGCCAGCAGTGAGTTCCGCGGGGGGAATGAAAAACTGTTTTTT | CASSEFRGGNEKLFF
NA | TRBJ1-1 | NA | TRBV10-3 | TGTGCCATCAGTCCTGACAGGATTGTGAACACTGAAGCTTTCTTT | CAISPDRIVNTEAFF
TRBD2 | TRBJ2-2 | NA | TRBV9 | TGTGCCAGCAGCGCTGCACTAGCGGGTAGCGCCGGGGAGCTGTTTTTT | CASSAALAGSAGELFF
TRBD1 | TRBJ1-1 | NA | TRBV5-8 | TGTGCCAGCAGCGTCCAGGGGGCCGGGCACACTGAAGCTTTCTTT | CASSVQGAGHTEAFF
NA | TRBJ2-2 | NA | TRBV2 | TGTGCCAGCAGTGATCTGCGGAGGCACGGGGAGCTGTTTTTT | CASSDLRRHGELFF
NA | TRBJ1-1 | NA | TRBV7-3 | TGTGCCAGCAGCTTAACGGGAGGCACTGAAGCTTTCTTT | CASSLTGGTEAFF
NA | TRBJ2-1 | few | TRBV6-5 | TGTGCCAGCAGTTCTAGCGACAATGAGCAGTTCTTC | CASSSSDNEQFF
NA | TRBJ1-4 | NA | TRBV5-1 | TGCGCCAGCAGCACGCCCCAGGGCTATGAAAAACTGTTTTTT | CASSTPQGYEKLFF
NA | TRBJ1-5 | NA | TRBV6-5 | TGTGCCAGCAGTCGGGGAGGGGATCAGCCCCAGCATTTT | CASSRGGDQPQHF
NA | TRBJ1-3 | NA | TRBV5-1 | TGCGCCAGCAGCTTGGCAGGGATTAGGGTTGGAAACACCATATATTTT | CASSLAGIRVGNTIYF
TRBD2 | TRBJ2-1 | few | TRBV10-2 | TGCGCCAGCAGTGATCGGACTAGTAGGCCTGAGCAGTTCTTC | CASSDRTSRPEQFF
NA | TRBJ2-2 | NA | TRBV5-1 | TGCGCCAGCAGCGGCACACAGGGAGCCGGGGAGCTGTTTTTT | CASSGTQGAGELFF
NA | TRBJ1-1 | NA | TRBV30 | TGTGCCTGGAGTACGCAGGAGGACACTGAAGCTTTCTTT | CAWSTQEDTEAFF
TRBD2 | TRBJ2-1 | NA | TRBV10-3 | TGTGCCATCAGTGATCAAAATCCACTAGCGGGAGGGCCCGATGAGCAGTTCTTC | CAISDQNPLAGGPDEQFF
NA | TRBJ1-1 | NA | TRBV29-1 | TGCAGCGTTGAGACAGCGAACACTGAAGCTTTCTTT | CSVETANTEAFF
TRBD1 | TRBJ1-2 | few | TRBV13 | TGTGCCAGCAGCTCCAGACAGGGACCCTATGGCTACACCTTC | CASSSRQGPYGYTF
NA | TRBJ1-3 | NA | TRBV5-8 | TGTGCCAGCAGCTTTCGCTCTGGAAACACCATATATTTT | CASSFRSGNTIYF
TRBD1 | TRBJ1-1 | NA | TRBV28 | TGTGCCAGCAGTAGAGCAGGGGGGCGAGCTTTCTTT | CASSRAGGRAFF
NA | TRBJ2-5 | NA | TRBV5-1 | TGCGCCAGCAGCTTGGAGCCAGGGAGCGGGGAGACCCAGTACTTC | CASSLEPGSGETQYF
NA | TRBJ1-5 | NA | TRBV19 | TGTGCCAGTAGTATAAACAGGGCTCAGCCCCAGCATTTT | CASSINRAQPQHF
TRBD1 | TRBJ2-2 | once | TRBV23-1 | TGCGCCAGCAGACCGGACAGGGTGGCCGGGGAGCTGTTTTTT | CASRPDRVAGELFF
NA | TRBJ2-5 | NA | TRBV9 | TGTGCCAGCAGCGTAGGGGTAGCGACGCAGACCCAGTACTTC | CASSVGVATQTQYF
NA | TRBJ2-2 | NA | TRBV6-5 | TGTGCCTCGGGCAGGGCGGCCGGGGAGCTGTTTTTT | CASGRAAGELFF